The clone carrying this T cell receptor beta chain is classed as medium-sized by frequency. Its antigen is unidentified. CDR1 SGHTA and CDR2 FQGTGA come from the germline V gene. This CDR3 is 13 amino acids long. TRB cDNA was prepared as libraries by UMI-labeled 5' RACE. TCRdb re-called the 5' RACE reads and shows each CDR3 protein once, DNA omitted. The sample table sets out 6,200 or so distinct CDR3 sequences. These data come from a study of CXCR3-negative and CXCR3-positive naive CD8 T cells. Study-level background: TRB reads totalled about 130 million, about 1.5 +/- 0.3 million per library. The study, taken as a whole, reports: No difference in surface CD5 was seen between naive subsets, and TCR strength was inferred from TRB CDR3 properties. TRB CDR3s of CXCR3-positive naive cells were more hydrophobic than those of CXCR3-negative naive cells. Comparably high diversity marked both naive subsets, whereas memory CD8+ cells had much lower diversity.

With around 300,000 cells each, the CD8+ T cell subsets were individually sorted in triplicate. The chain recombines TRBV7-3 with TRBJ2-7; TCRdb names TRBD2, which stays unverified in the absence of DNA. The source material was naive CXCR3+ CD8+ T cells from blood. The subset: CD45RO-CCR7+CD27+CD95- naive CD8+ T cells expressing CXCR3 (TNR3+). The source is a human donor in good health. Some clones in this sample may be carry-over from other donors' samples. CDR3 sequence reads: CASSQGLAYEQYF. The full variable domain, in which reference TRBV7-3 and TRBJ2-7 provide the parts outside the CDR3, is GAGVSQTPSNKVTEKGKYVELRCDPISGHTALYWYRQSLGQGPEFLIYFQGTGAADDSGLPNDRFFAVRPEGSVSTLKIQRTERGDSAVYLCASSQGLAYEQYFGPGTRLTVT.